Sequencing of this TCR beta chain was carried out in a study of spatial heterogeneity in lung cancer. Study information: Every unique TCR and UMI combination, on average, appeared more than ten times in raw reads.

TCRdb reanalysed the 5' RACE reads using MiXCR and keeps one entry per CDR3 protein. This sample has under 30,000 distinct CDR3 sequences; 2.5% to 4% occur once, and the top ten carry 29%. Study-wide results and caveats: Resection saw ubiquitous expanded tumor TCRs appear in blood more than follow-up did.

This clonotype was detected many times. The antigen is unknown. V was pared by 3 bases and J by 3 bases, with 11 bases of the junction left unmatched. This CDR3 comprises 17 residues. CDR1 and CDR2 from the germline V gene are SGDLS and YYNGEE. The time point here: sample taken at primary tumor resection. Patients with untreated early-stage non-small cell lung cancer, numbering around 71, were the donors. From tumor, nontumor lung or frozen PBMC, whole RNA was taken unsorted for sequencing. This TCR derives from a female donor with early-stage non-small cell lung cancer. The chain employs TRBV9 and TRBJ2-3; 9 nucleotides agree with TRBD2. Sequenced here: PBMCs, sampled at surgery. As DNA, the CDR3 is TGTGCCAGCAGCGAGGAGATAGCGGGAGAGGGGACAGATACGCAGTATTTT. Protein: CASSEEIAGEGTDTQYF.